This T cell receptor beta chain came from a study of T-cell reconstitution after alpha-beta-depleted transplantation in children. General observations from the study: As was reported, about two months after transplant, alpha-beta T cells came from several hundred expanded graft clones.

This CDR3 contains 13 residues. Trimming took 4 bases from V and 3 from J, leaving 10 bases between them. Germline CDR1 and CDR2: MNHEY and SMNVEV (reference sequence). This clonotype occurred many times. Its antigen is not identified. Preparation of the TCRbeta library was carried out with unique molecular identifiers. TCRdb passed the PCR reads through MiXCR, listing each CDR3 protein once. The sample contains about 300,000 distinct CDR3 sequences, around 10% of which appear only once. Sequencing used PBMCs, obtained before TCRalphabeta/CD19-depleted stem cell transplant. The TCR originated in a boy younger than two with acute myeloid leukemia, due to receive a stem cell transplant. The chain joins TRBV27 to TRBJ2-7; no clear D. The CDR3 sequence is CASSSTFSYEQYF. CDR3 DNA: TGTGCCAGCAGTTCAACATTTAGCTACGAGCAGTACTTC.